This T cell receptor (beta chain) was observed in a study of lymphopenia after photon versus proton radiotherapy (dated by TCRdb to the late 2010s). Study-wide context: Photon and proton radiation therapy were compared by the study for their immunological effects in patients with gastrointestinal tumors who developed high-grade lymphopenia. The roughly 21 patients in the cohort had gastrointestinal tumors, were treated with either photon or proton therapy, and subsequently developed lymphopenia. The study aimed to characterize how the two radiation modalities differ in their impact on the immune system. The study at large found these results: Among patients across the cohort who died, overall survival time showed an inverse correlation with a larger post-nadir drop in TCR diversity. The authors looked at the survival association only in patients who died, and they framed better survival with proton therapy as a possibility rather than a demonstrated result. Once the lymphocyte count had reached its nadir, the repertoires of photon-treated patients showed oligoclonal expansion, particularly of CD8+ Temra cells, and this expansion drove the decline in diversity. During treatment, patients who received proton therapy stayed relatively stable, whereas patients who received photon therapy lost naive T cells and TCR diversity and gained effector/memory populations.

Receptors were amplified or captured by the immunoSEQ multiplex PCR assay. T cell repertoires were profiled by deep sequencing of rearranged TCR beta loci, alongside multiparametric flow cytometry. TCRdb obtained this table from immuneACCESS and retained in-frame rearrangements with V and J assigned. These tables miss some clones; where compared with another copy, unresolved V genes account for less than half of the shortfall, and the remainder is unexplained. The sample contains about 12,000 clones, 70% to 90% of them found a single time. The leading ten clones occupy 3% to 4% of the sample. Trimming leaves V shorter by 2 bases and J shorter by 3 bases, with the junction holding 3 bases beyond the gene matches. Taken from cysteine to phenylalanine, the CDR3 has 15 residues. Of all the DNA, just the CDR3 is kept, 45 bases in frame from base 1. The CDR1 and CDR2 encoded by the germline V gene (reference sequence) are SGHNT and YYREEE.

Comments on this clone: Its antigen specificity is not known. Per-base qualities were not stored, and no clone one base away is much larger.

The sample here was peripheral blood, taken from a patient treated with proton-based radiotherapy. The source of this sequence is a man aged 55 to 70 with pancreatic cancer. This chain is built from TRBV5-4 and TRBJ2-1, with 9 bases aligning to TRBD1. The nucleotide sequence is TGTGCCAGCAGCTTAGGACAGGGGTACTACAATGAGCAGTTCTTC. Its protein reads: CASSLGQGYYNEQFF.